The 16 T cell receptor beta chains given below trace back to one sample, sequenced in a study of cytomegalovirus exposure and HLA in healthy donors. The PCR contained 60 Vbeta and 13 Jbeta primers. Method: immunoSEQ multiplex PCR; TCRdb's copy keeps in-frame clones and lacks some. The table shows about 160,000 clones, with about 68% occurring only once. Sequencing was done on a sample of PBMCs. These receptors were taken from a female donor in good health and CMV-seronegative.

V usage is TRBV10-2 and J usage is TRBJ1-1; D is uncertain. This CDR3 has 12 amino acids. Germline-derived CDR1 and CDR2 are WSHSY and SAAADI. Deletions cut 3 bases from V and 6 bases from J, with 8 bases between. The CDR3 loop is CASSDLGAEAFF. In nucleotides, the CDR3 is TGCGCCAGCAGTGACCTCGGGGCTGAAGCTTTCTTT.

The CDR3 is CASSLGQGDEKLFF. CDR3 DNA: TGTGCCAGCAGCCTCGGACAGGGCGACGAAAAACTGTTTTTT. The gene calls are TRBV7-9 and TRBJ1-4; the match to TRBD1 covers 8 bases. CDR3 length: 14 amino acids. Trimming cost V 5 bases and J 8 bases; bases outside gene matches: 7. CDR1 is SEHNR, CDR2 FQNEAQ, per germline (reference sequence).

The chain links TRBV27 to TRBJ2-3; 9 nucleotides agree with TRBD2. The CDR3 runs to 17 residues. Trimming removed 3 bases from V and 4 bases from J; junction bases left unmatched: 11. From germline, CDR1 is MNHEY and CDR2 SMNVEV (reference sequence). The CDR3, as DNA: TGTGCCAGCAGTTTCTCCTTTGAGCGGGAGGTCTCAGATACGCAGTATTTT. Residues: CASSFSFEREVSDTQYF.

DNA for the CDR3: TGTGCCAGCAGTTCCGGGCAGGGGGACACTGAAGCTTTCTTT. Protein product: CASSSGQGDTEAFF. V is TRBV28 and J is TRBJ1-1; 7 nucleotides line up with TRBD1. The CDR3 has 14 amino acids. Germline CDR1 reads MDHEN; CDR2 reads SYDVKM. The J segment lost 3 bases and the V segment lost 4 bases, leaving 5 bases of the junction unmatched.

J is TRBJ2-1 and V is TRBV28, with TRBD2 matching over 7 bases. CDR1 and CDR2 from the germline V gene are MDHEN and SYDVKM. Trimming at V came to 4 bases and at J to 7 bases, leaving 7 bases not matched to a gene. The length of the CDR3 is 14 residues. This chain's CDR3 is CASSSGGSRNEQFF. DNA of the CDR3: TGTGCCAGCAGTTCCGGCGGGAGTCGGAATGAGCAGTTCTTC.

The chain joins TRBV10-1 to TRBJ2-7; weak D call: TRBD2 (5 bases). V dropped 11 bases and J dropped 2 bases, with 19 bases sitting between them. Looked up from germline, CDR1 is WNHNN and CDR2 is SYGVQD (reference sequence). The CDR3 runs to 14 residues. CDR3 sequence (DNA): TGCGCCCTAAAAACCCCGGACTCCGCCTACGAGCAGTACTTC. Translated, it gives CALKTPDSAYEQYF.

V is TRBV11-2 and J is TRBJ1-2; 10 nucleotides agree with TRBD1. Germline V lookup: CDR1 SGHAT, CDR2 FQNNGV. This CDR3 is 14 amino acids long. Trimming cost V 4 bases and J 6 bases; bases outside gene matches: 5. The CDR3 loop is CASSSPGQGNGYTF. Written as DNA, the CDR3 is TGTGCCAGCAGCTCACCGGGACAGGGGAATGGCTACACCTTC.

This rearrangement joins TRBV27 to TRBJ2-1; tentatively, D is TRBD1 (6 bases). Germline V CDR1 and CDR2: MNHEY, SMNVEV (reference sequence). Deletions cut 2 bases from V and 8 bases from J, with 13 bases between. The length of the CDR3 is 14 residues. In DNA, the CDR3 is TGTGCCAGCAGTTTAGATTCAGGGGCGGATGAGCAGTTCTTC. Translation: CASSLDSGADEQFF.

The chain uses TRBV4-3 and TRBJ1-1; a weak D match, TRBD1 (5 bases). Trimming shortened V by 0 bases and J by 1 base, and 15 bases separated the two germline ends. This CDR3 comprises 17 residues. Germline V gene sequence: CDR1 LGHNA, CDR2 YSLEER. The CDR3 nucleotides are TGCGCCAGCAGCCAAGACGGGGGGGAAAAAGGGAACACTGAAGCTTTCTTT. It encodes CASSQDGGEKGNTEAFF.

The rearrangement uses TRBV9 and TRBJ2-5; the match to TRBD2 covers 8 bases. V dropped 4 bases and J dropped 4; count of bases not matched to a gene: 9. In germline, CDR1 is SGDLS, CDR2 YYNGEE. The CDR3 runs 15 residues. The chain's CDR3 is CASSPWGAGGETQYF. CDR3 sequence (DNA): TGTGCCAGCAGCCCGTGGGGGGCGGGGGGAGAGACCCAGTACTTC.

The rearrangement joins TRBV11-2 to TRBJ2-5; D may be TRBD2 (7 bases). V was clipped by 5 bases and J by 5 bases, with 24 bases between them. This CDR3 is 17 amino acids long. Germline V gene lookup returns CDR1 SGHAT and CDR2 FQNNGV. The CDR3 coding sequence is TGTGCCAGCAGCCTACCCTTAGGGGGGGCCCCCGCGGAGACCCAGTACTTC. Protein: CASSLPLGGAPAETQYF.

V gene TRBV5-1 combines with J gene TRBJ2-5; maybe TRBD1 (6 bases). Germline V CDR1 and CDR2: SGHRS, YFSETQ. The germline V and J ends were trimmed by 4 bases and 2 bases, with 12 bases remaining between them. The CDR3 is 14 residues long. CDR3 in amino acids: CASSTGTPQETQYF. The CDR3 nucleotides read TGCGCCAGCAGCACCGGGACACCACAAGAGACCCAGTACTTC.

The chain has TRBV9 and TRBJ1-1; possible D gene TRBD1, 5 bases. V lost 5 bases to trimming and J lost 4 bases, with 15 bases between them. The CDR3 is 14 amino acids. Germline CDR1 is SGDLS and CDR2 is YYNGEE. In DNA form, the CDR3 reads TGTGCCAGCAGTGGGGGGGGGTTCGGCACTGAAGCTTTCTTT. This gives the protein CASSGGGFGTEAFF.

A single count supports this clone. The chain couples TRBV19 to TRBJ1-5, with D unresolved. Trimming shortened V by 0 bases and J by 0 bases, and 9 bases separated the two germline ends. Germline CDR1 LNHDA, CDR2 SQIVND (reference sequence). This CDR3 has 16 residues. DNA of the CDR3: TGTGCCAGTAGTATAGAGCCGGGTTATAGCAATCAGCCCCAGCATTTT. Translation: CASSIEPGYSNQPQHF.

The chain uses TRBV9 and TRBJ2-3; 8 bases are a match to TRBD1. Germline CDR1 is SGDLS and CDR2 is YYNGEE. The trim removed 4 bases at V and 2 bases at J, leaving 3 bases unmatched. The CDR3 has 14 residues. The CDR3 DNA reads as TGTGCCAGCAGCCCGGGACAGGCCACAGATACGCAGTATTTT. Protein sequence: CASSPGQATDTQYF.

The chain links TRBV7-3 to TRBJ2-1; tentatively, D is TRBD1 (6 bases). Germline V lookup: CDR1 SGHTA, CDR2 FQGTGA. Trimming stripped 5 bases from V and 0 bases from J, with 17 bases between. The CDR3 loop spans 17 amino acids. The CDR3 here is CASSPGWGQSSYNEQFF. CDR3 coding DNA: TGTGCCAGCAGCCCCGGGTGGGGGCAGAGCTCCTACAATGAGCAGTTCTTC.